The TCR beta chain described here comes from a study of blood T cell repertoires in COVID-19. Study at large: Spain, Italy and the United States supplied samples that represented acute and convalescent COVID-19.

Authors' analysis steps: Amplification from reference gene primers served as the basis for estimated nucleated cell counts. The data were produced by immunoSEQ multiplex PCR, yet TCRdb's version contains in-frame clones alone and is incomplete. V, J and clone size reflect that table, while D and trimming were determined from the DNA. This sample has about 29,000 clones, with 80% to 90% found just once. The V segment lost 4 bases and the J segment 4 bases; nucleotides outside the gene matches: 7. The V gene's germline CDR1 is KGHDR and CDR2 SFDVKD. The CDR3 extends over 16 amino acids. This sequence originates from a human donor in a cohort sampled during active COVID-19. The rearrangement uses TRBV24-1 and TRBJ1-5; the match to TRBD1 covers 9 bases. The sequenced material came from peripheral blood. The CDR3 here is CATSDSGTGRNQPQHF. Written as DNA, the CDR3 is TGTGCCACCAGTGACTCAGGGACAGGGCGAAATCAGCCCCAGCATTTT.